These T cell receptor beta chains were read from a single sample in a study of cytomegalovirus exposure and HLA in healthy donors. The assay was immunoSEQ multiplex PCR, and TCRdb's table has in-frame clones only and misses some. The sample consists of roughly 72,000 clones, 70% to 75% of them appearing once. What was sequenced was PBMCs. These receptors came from a human donor in good health. Both conserved end residues are part of each CDR3. D genes are given only for firm matches. Size is omitted from some rows. Given values are once, few, many or a class for expanded clones.

cdr3_length,j_call,v_call,clone_size,d_call,cdr3_nt,cdr3_aa
16,TRBJ1-3,TRBV5-1,NA,NA,TGCGCCAGCAGCTTGTCAGGCCAATTCTCTGGAAACACCATATATTTT,CASSLSGQFSGNTIYF
13,TRBJ2-5,TRBV18,NA,NA,TGTGCCAGCTCAATAGGGGACCAAGAGACCCAGTACTTC,CASSIGDQETQYF
18,TRBJ2-2,TRBV29-1,NA,TRBD2,TGCAGCGTTGAAGATGGGACTAGCGGGAGTATGATTTCAGGGGAGCTGTTTTTT,CSVEDGTSGSMISGELFF
14,TRBJ2-7,TRBV28,once,TRBD1,TGTGCCAGCAAGGCAGGGGACAGATCCTACGAGCAGTACTTC,CASKAGDRSYEQYF
12,TRBJ1-1,TRBV29-1,NA,TRBD1,TGCAGCGCGACAGGGAGTAACACTGAAGCTTTCTTT,CSATGSNTEAFF
13,TRBJ1-2,TRBV30,NA,NA,TGTGCCTGGAGTGTACGCGGGGGTCGCGGCTACACCTTC,CAWSVRGGRGYTF
14,TRBJ2-7,TRBV13,NA,NA,TGTGCCAGCAGCTTATGGCGGGAAGGCTACGAGCAGTACTTC,CASSLWREGYEQYF
13,TRBJ2-3,TRBV30,few,NA,TGTGCCTGGAGTGTACAGGGCACAGATACGCAGTATTTT,CAWSVQGTDTQYF
17,TRBJ1-1,TRBV15,NA,NA,TGTGCCACCAGCAAAGAGGAAAGCGGGGAATTGGACACTGAAGCTTTCTTT,CATSKEESGELDTEAFF
15,TRBJ1-5,TRBV7-8,NA,NA,TGTGCCAGCAGCCTGGGGGGAAACAGCAATCAGCCCCAGCATTTT,CASSLGGNSNQPQHF
14,TRBJ2-3,TRBV30,NA,TRBD2,TGTGCCTGGAGTGTAGGGAGGGCGACAGATACGCAGTATTTT,CAWSVGRATDTQYF
15,TRBJ1-5,TRBV4-2,NA,TRBD1,TGTGCCAGCAGCCCCTACAGGGGAAGCAATCAGCCCCAGCATTTT,CASSPYRGSNQPQHF
15,TRBJ2-7,TRBV5-1,NA,TRBD1,TGCGCCAGCAGCTCCCGGACAGGAGACTCCTACGAGCAGTACTTC,CASSSRTGDSYEQYF
18,TRBJ2-4,TRBV28,NA,TRBD2,TGTGCCAGCAGCAACCCTAGCGGGAGTGCCCTAGCCAAAAACATTCAGTACTTC,CASSNPSGSALAKNIQYF
14,TRBJ2-1,TRBV25-1,NA,NA,TGTGCCAGCAGTGAGCGGGAAGGGTACAATGAGCAGTTCTTC,CASSEREGYNEQFF
15,TRBJ2-7,TRBV6-5,NA,TRBD2,TGTGCCAGCAGTCGGGGACTAGCGGGGCCCGAGGAGCAGTACTTC,CASSRGLAGPEEQYF
15,TRBJ1-2,TRBV9,few,NA,TGTGCCAGCAGCGTAGATGGGGGCGGCGGCTATGGCTACACCTTC,CASSVDGGGGYGYTF
14,TRBJ2-7,TRBV27,NA,NA,TGTGCCAGCAGTTTAATGACAGGCGAAGGCGAGCAGTACTTC,CASSLMTGEGEQYF
13,TRBJ1-1,TRBV7-3,NA,NA,TGTGCCAGCAGCTCGACTTGGAACACTGAAGCTTTCTTT,CASSSTWNTEAFF
16,TRBJ1-1,TRBV11-2,once,TRBD1,TGTGCCAGCAGCTTAGAGGGACAGGGGGCGGGCACTGAAGCTTTCTTT,CASSLEGQGAGTEAFF
14,TRBJ2-1,TRBV15,NA,NA,TGTGCCACCAGCCCTCGACTAGGCCTCAATGAGCAGTTCTTC,CATSPRLGLNEQFF
14,TRBJ2-1,TRBV13,NA,TRBD2,TGTGCCAGCAGCTCGGGAGGGCCGGAGGATGAGCAGTTCTTC,CASSSGGPEDEQFF